This T cell receptor (beta chain) derives from a study of shared clonotypes between healthy human individuals. Overall study results and limits: Generally, estimated richness proved larger in naive subsets than it did in memory subsets. Large depth notwithstanding, sorted-subset sequencing proved incomplete by rarefaction.

The naive CD8 subset, CD45RO-negative cells positively selected for CCR7, excluded terminally differentiated effector memory CD45RA+ cells. V dropped 6 bases and J dropped 2 bases, with 14 bases sitting between them. The CDR3 has 14 amino acids. Germline values: CDR1 SQVTM, CDR2 ANQGSEA. Assay execution took place at the deep level. For every subset, genomic DNA was evenly distributed across several immunoSEQ plates. Measured with immunoSEQ multiplex PCR; TCRdb has only the in-frame clones, and not every one. Of about 2.2 million clones listed, roughly 91% were seen once; the top ten hold 1.5% to 2%. Points on this clone: Its antigen is as yet unknown.

The source of this sequence is a young man in good health. Some clones in this sample may be carry-over from other donors' samples. The rearrangement joins TRBV29-1 to TRBJ2-1; D is possibly TRBD1 or TRBD2 (5 bases each). Specimen: naive CD8+ T cells from PBMCs. The chain's CDR3 is CSVRTGGTYNEQFF. The CDR3 coding sequence is TGCAGCGTGCGGACTGGGGGTACCTACAATGAGCAGTTCTTC.